This T cell receptor (beta chain) was retrieved from a study of blood T cell repertoires in COVID-19. Study as a whole: The United States, Italy and Spain were the sources of the acute and convalescent COVID-19 samples.

Germline CDR1 reads SGHRS; CDR2 reads YFSETQ. Trimming took 4 bases from V and 5 from J; bases not matched to a gene: 6. CDR3 length equals 14 residues. The method was immunoSEQ multiplex PCR; TCRdb's version includes in-frame clones alone and lacks a portion of them. The sample records 120,000 or so clones, 88% being singletons. This sequence joins TRBV5-1 and TRBJ2-7; 10 bases map to TRBD1. The TCR comes from a human donor in a cohort sampled during active COVID-19. Specimen: peripheral blood. The CDR3 region has the DNA TGCGCCAGCAGCCGGACAGGGGGAAAGAACGAGCAGTACTTC. Translated: CASSRTGGKNEQYF.